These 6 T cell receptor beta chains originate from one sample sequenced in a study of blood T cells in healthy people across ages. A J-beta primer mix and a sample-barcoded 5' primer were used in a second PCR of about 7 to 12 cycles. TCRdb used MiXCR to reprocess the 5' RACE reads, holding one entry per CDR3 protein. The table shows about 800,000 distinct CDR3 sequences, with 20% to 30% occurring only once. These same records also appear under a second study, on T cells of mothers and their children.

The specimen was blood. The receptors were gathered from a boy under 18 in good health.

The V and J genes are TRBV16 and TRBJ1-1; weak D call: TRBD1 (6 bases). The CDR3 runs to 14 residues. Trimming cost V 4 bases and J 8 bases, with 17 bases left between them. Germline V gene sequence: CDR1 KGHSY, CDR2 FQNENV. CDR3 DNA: TGTGCCAGCAGCCCCGCGGAGGGGGGCCTCGAAGCTTTCTTT. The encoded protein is CASSPAEGGLEAFF.

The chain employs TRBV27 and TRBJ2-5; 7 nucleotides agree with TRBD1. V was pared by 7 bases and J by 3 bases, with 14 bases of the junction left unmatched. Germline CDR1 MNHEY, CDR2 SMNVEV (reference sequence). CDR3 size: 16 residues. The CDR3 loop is CASTGGDRLREETQYF. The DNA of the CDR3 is TGTGCCAGCACAGGGGGAGACAGACTGAGAGAAGAGACCCAGTACTTC.

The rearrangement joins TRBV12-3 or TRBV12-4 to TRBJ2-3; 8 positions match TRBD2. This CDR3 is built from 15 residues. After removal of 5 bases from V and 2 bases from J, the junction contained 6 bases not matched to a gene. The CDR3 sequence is CASSRAGGFTDTQYF. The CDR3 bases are TGTGCCAGCAGTCGGGCGGGGGGATTCACAGATACGCAGTATTTT.

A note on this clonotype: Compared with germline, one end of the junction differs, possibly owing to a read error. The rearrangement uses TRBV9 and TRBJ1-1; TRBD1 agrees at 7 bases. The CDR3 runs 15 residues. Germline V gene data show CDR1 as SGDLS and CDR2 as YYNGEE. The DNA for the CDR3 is TGTACCAGCAGCCCCAGGGACAGCCTGAACACTGAAGCTTTCTTT. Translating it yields CTSSPRDSLNTEAFF.

The CDR3 DNA reads as TGTGCCAGCAGCAAGCCCTTCGAGGGGGGGACATTTACAGTTGAGCAGTTCTTC. As protein: CASSKPFEGGTFTVEQFF. This rearrangement joins TRBV21-1 to TRBJ2-5; the table's D call, TRBD1, has no DNA check behind it. The tail of the sequence fits TRBJ2-1 better, so the J call may be wrong. TRBV21-1 is deemed a pseudogene. The CDR3 spans 18 residues.

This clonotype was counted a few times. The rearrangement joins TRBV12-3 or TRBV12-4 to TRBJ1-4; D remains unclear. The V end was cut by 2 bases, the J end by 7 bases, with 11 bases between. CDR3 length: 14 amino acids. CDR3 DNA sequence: TGTGCCAGCAGTTTATTCGGAAGTAGTGAAAAACTGTTTTTT. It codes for CASSLFGSSEKLFF.